What follows are 2 T cell receptor beta chains derived from one specimen sequenced in a study of blood T cell repertoires in COVID-19. The table came from immunoSEQ multiplex PCR; TCRdb's copy has only in-frame clones and leaves some out. The top ten clones hold nearly 6.5% of a sample with over 300,000 clones, roughly 90% of them seen once. Sequenced sample: peripheral blood. All receptors derive from a man younger than 35 who had recovered from COVID-19.

This clone was seen many times. Other DNA variants within this sample encode the same CDR3. The CDR3 coding sequence is TGTGCCAGTAGAGGACAGGGAGGGACTAATGAAAAACTGTTTTTT. It encodes CASRGQGGTNEKLFF. The rearrangement joins TRBV19 to TRBJ1-4; 8 nucleotides match TRBD1. The V and J ends lost 6 bases and 2 bases, in that order; junction bases with no gene match: 5. Germline V gene lookup returns CDR1 LNHDA and CDR2 SQIVND (reference sequence). The CDR3 contains 15 residues.

The J gene is TRBJ2-1, the V gene TRBV18; TRBD1 matches at 10 bases. With V trimmed by 3 bases and J by 13 bases, 9 bases remained unmatched. Germline CDR1 KGHSH, CDR2 LQKENI. CDR3 length: 14 amino acids. The CDR3: CASSPQTGGGFQFF. The DNA for the CDR3 is TGTGCCAGCTCACCCCAGACAGGGGGCGGATTCCAGTTCTTC.